The rows below give T cell receptor beta chains drawn from one sample of a study of blood T cells in healthy people across ages. TCRdb reprocessed the 5' RACE reads via MiXCR and lists one record per CDR3 protein. The sample gives 750,000 to 950,000 distinct CDR3 sequences, about 53% of which show up once; approximately 40% is in the top ten. Sample: blood. Every receptor here comes from an older man in good health. Each CDR3 is given without its conserved first and last residue.

TRBJ2-1	TRBV24-1	ATSDFSSGEYNEQF
-	TRBV7-9	ASSLSGSQGETQY
TRBJ2-1	TRBV20-1	SARDFKAGGSNEQF
TRBJ1-1	TRBV30	AWYRANTEAF
TRBJ1-1	TRBV5-1	ASSLEAGVGTEAF
TRBJ2-7	TRBV14	ASSPLAGGSYEQY
-	TRBV6-2/TRBV6-3	ASSYSTWTSGRPILYEQY
TRBJ2-7	TRBV6-1	ASSFGAGDYEQY
TRBJ2-7	TRBV20-1	SVKKGGGNSYEQY
TRBJ1-1	TRBV18	ASSPPNGANTEAF
-	TRBV20-1	SASLASGKGTQY
TRBJ1-1	TRBV6-1	ASSEFESFGGLNTEAF
TRBJ2-4	TRBV28	ASKVAGGKDIQY
-	TRBV7-6	ASSSAYFSGTGMGEQY
TRBJ2-3	TRBV12-3/TRBV12-4	ASSFSPGTDTQY
-	TRBV29-1	SASGAETQF
TRBJ1-1	TRBV20-1	SARASLNTEAF
TRBJ2-5	TRBV18	ASSPGETQY
TRBJ2-7	TRBV11-2	ASSLDLAYEQY
TRBJ2-3	TRBV5-1	ASSSGLDGGMSSTDTQY
TRBJ2-7	TRBV2	ASSQEAGLGLYEQY
TRBJ2-7	TRBV12-5	ASGLTAGNEQY
TRBJ2-7	TRBV11-2	ASSLESVSSYEQY
TRBJ2-3	TRBV6-6	ASSPMGGVRYAY
TRBJ2-1	TRBV3-1	ASSLTSGGYNEQF
-	TRBV7-2	ASSLNLEIYNEQY
TRBJ2-1	TRBV7-8	ASSVAWTSGTVF
TRBJ1-2	TRBV18	ASSPARGAPRGYT
TRBJ2-3	TRBV6-2/TRBV6-3	ASSYKRGEDHRYAY
TRBJ2-5	TRBV7-6	ASSPRRQGGETQY
TRBJ2-3	TRBV7-3	ASSPTTGQSQY
TRBJ2-7	TRBV20-1	SGLSQGANYEQY
TRBJ1-2	TRBV27	ATQGPSTYGYT
TRBJ1-4	TRBV29-1	SVYTGDEKLF
TRBJ2-2	TRBV9	ASSVEASNTGELF
TRBJ2-7	TRBV20-1	SARDFEGSDEQY
TRBJ2-1	TRBV6-6	ASRPLRDNEQF
TRBJ2-3	TRBV5-1	ASRLGGVSTDTQY
TRBJ2-6	TRBV6-5	ASSYLWTGDSGANVLT
TRBJ2-5	TRBV5-1	ASSLVGGPVTQY
TRBJ1-4	TRBV5-1	ASQKGTGNEKLF
TRBJ2-1	TRBV12-3/TRBV12-4	ASSLGGTDEQF
TRBJ2-6	TRBV28	ASSLWGGSGANVLT
TRBJ2-1	TRBV18	ASSPPGLSEQF
TRBJ1-2	TRBV18	ASSPGGTDYGYT
TRBJ1-1	TRBV7-9	ASSLEAAF
TRBJ1-2	TRBV6-2/TRBV6-3	ASMKGAFTYGYT
TRBJ2-7	TRBV24-1	APPLLDRGYEQY
-	TRBV20-1	SAPGQPNPYEQY
-	TRBV7-2	ASSFPTSGWRNEQF
TRBJ2-7	TRBV5-1	ASSTGLAGDYYEQY
TRBJ2-1	TRBV7-3	ASSVDRGVQF
TRBJ2-3	TRBV10-1	ASSPGYAY
TRBJ2-5	TRBV2	ASIATPQGPEEQY
TRBJ2-2	TRBV20-1	SAPPDSRVSGELF
TRBJ1-6	TRBV10-3	AISTFSYNSPLH
TRBJ1-2	TRBV10-3	ASRGAAYGYT